These 19 T cell receptor beta chains originate from one sample sequenced in a study of cytomegalovirus exposure and HLA in healthy donors (dated by TCRdb to between 2016 and 2019). The library was obtained by the immunoSEQ multiplex PCR assay. A mixture of 60 forward primers for TCR Vbeta segments and 13 reverse primers for TCR Jbeta segments was used in the multiplex PCR. TCRdb re-hosts the immuneACCESS table, in-frame sequences only. Its copies lack some clones; in the studies checked, an unresolved V gene accounts for under half of them, and the cause for the rest is not known. The sample table holds around 120,000 clones, of which 84% were seen once. Approximately 2.5% of the sample is held by the ten biggest clonotypes. The sample was PBMCs. These receptors were taken from a man in his fifties in good health and CMV-seronegative.

The J gene is TRBJ1-5, the V gene TRBV15; D unresolved. Germline V lookup: CDR1 LNHNV, CDR2 YYDKDF (reference sequence). The CDR3 totals 13 residues. Deletions cut 5 bases from V and 7 bases from J, with 12 bases between. The CDR3 DNA is TGTGCCACCAGCCAGGAGGTTGGGCAGCCCCAGCATTTT. It is translated as CATSQEVGQPQHF. The entire variable domain, with the rest obtained from reference TRBV15 and TRBJ1-5, is as follows: DAMVIQNPRYQVTQFGKPVTLSCSQTLNHNVMYWYQQKSSQAPKLLFHYYDKDFNNEADTPDNFQSRRPNTSFCFLDIRSPGLGDTAMYLCATSQEVGQPQHFGDGTRLSIL.

The chain recombines TRBV5-1 with TRBJ2-2; D is uncertain. The V and J ends lost 2 bases and 2 bases respectively, with 7 bases between them. Looked up from germline, CDR1 is SGHRS and CDR2 is YFSETQ. This CDR3 has 14 residues. Written as DNA, the CDR3 is TGCGCCAGCAGCTTTAACATTAACACCGGGGAGCTGTTTTTT. It specifies CASSFNINTGELFF.

The J gene is TRBJ2-1, the V gene TRBV2; D perhaps matches TRBD2 (7 bases). CDR1 is SNHLY and CDR2 is FYNNEI in the germline V gene. This CDR3 region has 14 residues. Trimming cost V 6 bases and J 2 bases, with 11 bases left between them. The DNA for the CDR3 is TGTGCCAGCAGCGGGGGGCCCCCCTACAATGAGCAGTTCTTC. Translating gives CASSGGPPYNEQFF. Combining the CDR3 with reference TRBV2 and TRBJ2-1 gives the whole variable domain EPEVTQTPSHQVTQMGQEVILRCVPISNHLYFYWYRQILGQKVEFLVSFYNNEISEKSEIFDDQFSVERPDGSNFTLKIRSTKLEDSAMYFCASSGGPPYNEQFFGPGTRLTVL.

The rearrangement joins TRBV5-4 to TRBJ2-1; 10 nucleotides match TRBD1. After removal of 6 bases from V and 6 bases from J, the junction contained 3 bases not matched to a gene. Germline assignment: CDR1 SGHNT and CDR2 YYREEE (reference sequence). The CDR3 totals 13 residues. DNA of the CDR3: TGTGCCAGCACCTGGACAGGGGGCAATGAGCAGTTCTTC. This gives the protein CASTWTGGNEQFF. Supplemented by reference TRBV5-4 and TRBJ2-1, the full variable domain reads ETGVTQSPTHLIKTRGQQVTLRCSSQSGHNTVSWYQQALGQGPQFIFQYYREEENGRGNFPPRFSGLQFPNYSSELNVNALELDDSALYLCASTWTGGNEQFFGPGTRLTVL.

The chain joins TRBV30 to TRBJ1-4; D ambiguous. Germline V gene lookup returns CDR1 GTSNPN and CDR2 SVGIG (reference sequence). V was pared by 2 bases and J by 7 bases, with 14 bases between. This CDR3 contains 14 residues. CDR3 bases: TGTGCCTGGAGTAAAGAAGCTCCGGGTGAAAAACTGTTTTTT. Translated: CAWSKEAPGEKLFF.

The chain is built from TRBV6-5 and TRBJ2-2, with D possibly matching TRBD2 (5 bases). With 6 bases removed from V and 3 bases from J, the gap between germline ends came to 11 bases. This CDR3 region has 14 residues. CDR1 is MNHEY, CDR2 SVGAGI, per germline. This CDR3 is CASSLDYYTGELFF. The CDR3 nucleotides read TGTGCCAGCAGCCTCGACTACTACACCGGGGAGCTGTTTTTT.

V usage is TRBV6-1 and J usage is TRBJ2-7, with TRBD1 as a possible D gene (5 bases). Trimming shortened V by 5 bases and J by 7 bases, and 12 bases separated the two germline ends. This CDR3 is built from 12 residues. Per the germline V gene, CDR1 is MNHNS and CDR2 is SASEGT. The CDR3 is CASSRTRAEQYF. The CDR3 bases are TGTGCCAGCAGTAGGACAAGGGCTGAGCAGTACTTC.

The chain couples TRBV19 to TRBJ1-1; D gene ambiguous. V shed 5 bases and J shed 3 bases, with 10 bases lying between them. Looked up from germline, CDR1 is LNHDA and CDR2 is SQIVND (reference sequence). The CDR3 totals 13 residues. CDR3 sequence (DNA): TGTGCCAGTAGTCTTCGGAGGGACACTGAAGCTTTCTTT. Translating it yields CASSLRRDTEAFF. The entire variable domain, with the rest obtained from reference TRBV19 and TRBJ1-1, is as follows: DGGITQSPKYLFRKEGQNVTLSCEQNLNHDAMYWYRQDPGQGLRLIYYSQIVNDFQKGDIAEGYSVSREKKESFPLTVTSAQKNPTAFYLCASSLRRDTEAFFGQGTRLTVV.

The chain couples TRBV19 to TRBJ2-4; 8 positions match TRBD1. The CDR3 runs to 15 residues. CDR1 LNHDA and CDR2 SQIVND come from the germline V gene (reference sequence). Trimming removed 8 bases from V and 3 bases from J; junction bases left unmatched: 9. CDR3 nucleotide sequence: TGTGCCAGTGAGCGACAGGGGATTGGCAAAAACATTCAGTACTTC. As protein: CASERQGIGKNIQYF. Looking up the rest from reference TRBV19 and TRBJ2-4 gives the full variable domain: DGGITQSPKYLFRKEGQNVTLSCEQNLNHDAMYWYRQDPGQGLRLIYYSQIVNDFQKGDIAEGYSVSREKKESFPLTVTSAQKNPTAFYLCASERQGIGKNIQYFGAGTRLSVL.

The CDR3 spells CASVPGGVGNQPQHF. CDR3 coding DNA: TGTGCTAGTGTCCCGGGAGGGGTGGGCAATCAGCCCCAGCATTTT. V is TRBV12-5 and J is TRBJ1-5, with D tentatively TRBD1 (5 bases). Trimming took 7 bases from V and 2 from J, leaving 15 bases between them. This CDR3 comprises 15 residues. Germline CDR1 reads LGHNT; CDR2 reads FRNRAP.

This chain uses TRBV27 with TRBJ2-2, with TRBD2 matching 7 bases. The CDR3 has 14 residues. After removal of 9 bases from V and 7 bases from J, the junction contained 11 bases not matched to a gene. The germline V gene encodes CDR1 MNHEY and CDR2 SMNVEV (reference sequence). The CDR3 coding sequence is TGTGCCAGTCGGTTCGGATCGGGGGGCGGGGAGCTGTTTTTT. Protein: CASRFGSGGGELFF.

The rearrangement uses TRBV5-1 and TRBJ2-7, with D perhaps matching TRBD2 (6 bases). The V and J ends lost 6 bases and 3 bases respectively, with 16 bases between them. The CDR3 is 14 amino acids. CDR1 and CDR2 (germline): SGHRS, YFSETQ. CDR3 in amino acids: CASTQGDFNYEQYF. CDR3 sequence (DNA): TGCGCCAGCACACAAGGGGACTTTAACTACGAGCAGTACTTC.

This rearrangement joins TRBV5-5 to TRBJ2-2, with D unclear. The CDR3 runs to 14 residues. V lost 2 bases to trimming and J lost 0 bases, with 5 bases between them. Germline-derived CDR1 and CDR2 are SGHKS and YYEKEE (reference sequence). The CDR3 nucleotides read TGTGCCAGCAGCTTCTACTCGAACACCGGGGAGCTGTTTTTT. Its protein product is CASSFYSNTGELFF.

This chain connects TRBV4-2 to TRBJ2-5; the D is unclear. Germline CDR1 LGHNA, CDR2 YNFKEQ. Trimming stripped 2 bases from V and 4 bases from J, with 8 bases between. There are 13 residues in the CDR3. CDR3 amino acids: CASSQSPTETQYF. The CDR3 DNA sequence: TGTGCCAGCAGCCAAAGCCCAACAGAGACCCAGTACTTC.

The table lists this clone with a count of one. The chain is built from TRBV29-1 and TRBJ2-2, with TRBD1 matching over 11 bases. V gave up 7 bases and J gave up 6 bases; unmatched junction bases: 1. The germline V gene encodes CDR1 SQVTM and CDR2 ANQGSEA. The CDR3 contains 12 residues. The CDR3 loop is CSGDRGSGELFF. The CDR3 DNA reads TGCAGCGGGGACAGGGGGTCCGGGGAGCTGTTTTTT.

The V call is TRBV6-1, the J call TRBJ2-5; TRBD2 aligns across 9 bases. This CDR3 spans 14 amino acids. V was pared by 1 base and J by 10 bases, with 7 bases of the junction left unmatched. The germline gives CDR1 MNHNS, CDR2 SASEGT. Here the CDR3 DNA reads TGTGCCAGCAGTGAAGGGCGGGGGGGCCAGGGCCAGTACTTC. It translates to CASSEGRGGQGQYF.

The chain's CDR3 is CATGQGGEYQETQYF. The CDR3, as DNA: TGTGCCACCGGCCAGGGGGGCGAGTACCAAGAGACCCAGTACTTC. The chain combines TRBV15 with TRBJ2-5; tentative D call: TRBD1 (7 bases). This CDR3 has 15 residues. The germline V and J ends were trimmed by 8 bases and 0 bases, with 16 bases remaining between them. Germline CDR1 and CDR2: LNHNV and YYDKDF (reference sequence).

In regard to this clone: This same CDR3 is encoded by further DNA sequences in the sample. The CDR3 DNA reads as TGCGCCAGCAGCCGGCAGGGGGACACTGAAGCTTTCTTT. This codes for CASSRQGDTEAFF. The rearrangement uses TRBV4-1 and TRBJ1-1; 7 bases fit TRBD1. Losses at the gene ends were 4 bases for V and 3 bases for J; bases not matched to a gene: 2. Per the germline V gene, CDR1 is MGHRA and CDR2 is YSYEKL. The length of the CDR3 is 13 residues.

The chain combines TRBV6-1 with TRBJ2-7; 8 bases map to TRBD2. Germline V gives CDR1 MNHNS, CDR2 SASEGT. The ends lost 4 bases at V and 4 bases at J; junction bases unmatched: 12. The CDR3 loop spans 16 amino acids. CDR3 region: CASSVFASGGTYEQYF. The CDR3 DNA reads as TGTGCCAGCAGTGTATTTGCGAGCGGGGGTACTTACGAGCAGTACTTC.